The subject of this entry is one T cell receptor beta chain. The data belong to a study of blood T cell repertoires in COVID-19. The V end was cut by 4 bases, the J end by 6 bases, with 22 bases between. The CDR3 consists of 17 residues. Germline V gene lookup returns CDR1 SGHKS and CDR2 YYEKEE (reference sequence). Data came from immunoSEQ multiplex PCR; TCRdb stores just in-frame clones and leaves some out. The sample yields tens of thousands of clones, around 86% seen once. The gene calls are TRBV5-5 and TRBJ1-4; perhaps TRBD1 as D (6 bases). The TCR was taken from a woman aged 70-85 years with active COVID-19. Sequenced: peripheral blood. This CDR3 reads CASSLTGHGALDEKLFF. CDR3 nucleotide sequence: TGTGCCAGCAGCCTCACGGGACATGGGGCCCTGGATGAAAAACTGTTTTTT.